The T cell receptor beta chain described here comes from a study of T cell responses to AZD1222 COVID-19 vaccine. Study outcomes and limitations: In the spike-specific TCR repertoire, nearly half reportedly target unmutated variant regions. The donor group comprised mostly white British people and more females; the analysis possibly underestimated clonal diversity.

This clone was detected only a few times. No antigen is known for it. The data were produced by immunoSEQ multiplex PCR, yet TCRdb's version contains in-frame clones alone and is incomplete. The sample yields over 100,000 clones, more than 70% seen once. This CDR3 is 14 amino acids long. The V end was cut by 3 bases, the J end by 3 bases, with 8 bases between. Germline-derived CDR1 and CDR2 are MNHEY and SVGAGI. The material sequenced was peripheral blood, taken on day 0 of AZD1222 vaccination. The chain has TRBV6-5 and TRBJ1-4; tentatively, D is TRBD1 (5 bases). The clonotype comes from an adult in good health. CDR3 protein: CASSYGGSNEKLFF. The DNA of the CDR3 is TGTGCCAGCAGTTATGGGGGGTCTAATGAAAAACTGTTTTTT.